This T cell receptor beta chain came from a study of PD-1 blockade in classical Hodgkin lymphoma. At the level of the study: Patients were infused with nivolumab 3 mg/kg every 2 weeks. Whole-study findings and limits: It was CD4+ TCR diversity, not CD8+, that rose significantly by C4D1.

The sample's time point: cycle 4 day 1 (C4D1), after 6 weeks of nivolumab. Relapse after autologous stem cell transplantation occurred in every patient, and brentuximab vedotin exposure varied. On this clone itself: Its antigen is as yet unknown.

Libraries were prepared by immunoSEQ multiplex PCR; TCRdb keeps only in-frame clonotypes and omits some of them. Among around 50,000 clones, around 74% were seen once, and the ten largest hold approximately 12%. The clonotype originates from a human donor with classical Hodgkin lymphoma. This specimen consisted of peripheral blood mononuclear cells (PBMCs), obtained before the fourth cycle of nivolumab.

CDR3 loop: CASSISGSYNEQFF. CDR3 DNA sequence: TGTGCCAGCAGCATTAGCGGCTCCTACAATGAGCAGTTCTTC. The chain joins TRBV6-5 to TRBJ2-1, with a weak D call TRBD2 (6 bases). This CDR3 spans 14 amino acids. Looked up from germline, CDR1 is MNHEY and CDR2 is SVGAGI. V gave up 6 bases and J gave up 0 bases, with 9 bases separating them.